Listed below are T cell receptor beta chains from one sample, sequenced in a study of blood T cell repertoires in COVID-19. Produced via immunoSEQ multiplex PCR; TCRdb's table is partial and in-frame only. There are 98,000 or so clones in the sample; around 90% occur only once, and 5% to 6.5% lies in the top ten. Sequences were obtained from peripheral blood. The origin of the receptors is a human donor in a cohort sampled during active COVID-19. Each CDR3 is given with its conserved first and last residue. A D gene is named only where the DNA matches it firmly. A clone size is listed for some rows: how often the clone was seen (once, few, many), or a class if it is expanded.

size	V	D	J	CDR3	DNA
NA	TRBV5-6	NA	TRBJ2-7	CASSSTASYEQYF	TGTGCCAGCAGCTCAACAGCTTCCTACGAGCAGTACTTC
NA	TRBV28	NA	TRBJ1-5	CASSPGGAYNQPQHF	TGTGCCAGCAGCCCCGGGGGGGCTTACAATCAGCCCCAGCATTTT
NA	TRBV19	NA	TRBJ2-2	CASSIVIPGELFF	TGTGCCAGTAGTATTGTCATCCCCGGGGAGCTGTTTTTT
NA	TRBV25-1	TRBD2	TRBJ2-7	CASSEREGLYEQYF	TGTGCCAGCAGTGAGCGGGAGGGCCTCTACGAGCAGTACTTC
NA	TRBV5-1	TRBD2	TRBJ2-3	CASSHLPGLAGGSTDTQYF	TGCGCCAGCAGCCATCTTCCGGGACTAGCGGGGGGAAGCACAGATACGCAGTATTTT
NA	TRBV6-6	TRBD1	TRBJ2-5	CASSYWGQGQTQYF	TGTGCCAGCAGTTACTGGGGACAGGGACAGACCCAGTACTTC
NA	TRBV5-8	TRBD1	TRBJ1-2	CASSPRTGMNYGYTF	TGTGCCAGCAGCCCTCGGACAGGGATGAACTATGGCTACACCTTC
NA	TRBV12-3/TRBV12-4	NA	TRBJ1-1	CASSHRVTEAFF	TGTGCCAGCAGTCACAGGGTCACTGAAGCTTTCTTT
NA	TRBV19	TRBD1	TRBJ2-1	CASATGVHEQFF	TGTGCCAGTGCGACAGGGGTCCATGAGCAGTTCTTC
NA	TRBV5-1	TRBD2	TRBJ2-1	CASSPTKVASGNYNEQFF	TGCGCCAGCAGCCCTACAAAGGTGGCTAGCGGGAACTACAATGAGCAGTTCTTC
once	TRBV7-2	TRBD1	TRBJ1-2	CASSPKGAREGYGYTF	TGTGCCAGCAGCCCGAAGGGGGCCAGGGAAGGCTATGGCTACACCTTC
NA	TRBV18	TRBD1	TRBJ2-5	CASSPLGTAPETQYF	TGTGCCAGCTCACCACTCGGGACAGCCCCCGAGACCCAGTACTTC
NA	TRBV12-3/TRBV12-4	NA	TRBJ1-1	CASSLTGNTEAFF	TGTGCCAGCAGTTTAACAGGGAACACTGAAGCTTTCTTT
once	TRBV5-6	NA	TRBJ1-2	CASTLQAGYVDGYTF	TGTGCCAGCACCCTCCAGGCAGGGTATGTAGATGGCTACACCTTC
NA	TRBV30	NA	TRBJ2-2	CAGQLGELFF	TGTGCCGGACAGCTCGGGGAGCTGTTTTTT
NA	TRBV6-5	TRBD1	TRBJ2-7	CASSYSGTGDEQYF	TGTGCCAGCAGTTACTCAGGGACAGGGGACGAGCAGTACTTC
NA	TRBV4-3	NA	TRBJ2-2	CASSPLKTGPNTGELFF	TGCGCCAGCAGCCCCCTAAAAACAGGGCCGAACACCGGGGAGCTGTTTTTT
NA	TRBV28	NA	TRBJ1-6	CASSPPGIGSPLHF	TGTGCCAGCAGTCCTCCAGGGATCGGGTCACCCCTCCACTTT
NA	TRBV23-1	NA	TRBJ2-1	CASSQMAGHDNEQFF	TGCGCCAGCAGTCAGATGGCAGGACACGACAATGAGCAGTTCTTC
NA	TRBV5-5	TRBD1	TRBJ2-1	CASSLDRGPYNEQFF	TGTGCCAGCAGCCTGGACAGGGGACCCTACAATGAGCAGTTCTTC